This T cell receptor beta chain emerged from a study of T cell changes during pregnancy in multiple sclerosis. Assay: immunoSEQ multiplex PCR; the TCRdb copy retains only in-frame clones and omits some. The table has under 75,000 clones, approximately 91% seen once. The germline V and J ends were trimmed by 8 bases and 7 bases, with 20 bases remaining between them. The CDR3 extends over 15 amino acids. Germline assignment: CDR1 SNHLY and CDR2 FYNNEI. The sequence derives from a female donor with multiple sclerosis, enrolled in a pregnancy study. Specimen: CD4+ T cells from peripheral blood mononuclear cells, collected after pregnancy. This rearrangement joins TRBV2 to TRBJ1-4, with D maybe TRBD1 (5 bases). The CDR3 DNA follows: TGTGCCAGCGCCGGGGTCACGGGAGGGGCTGAAAAACTGTTTTTT. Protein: CASAGVTGGAEKLFF.